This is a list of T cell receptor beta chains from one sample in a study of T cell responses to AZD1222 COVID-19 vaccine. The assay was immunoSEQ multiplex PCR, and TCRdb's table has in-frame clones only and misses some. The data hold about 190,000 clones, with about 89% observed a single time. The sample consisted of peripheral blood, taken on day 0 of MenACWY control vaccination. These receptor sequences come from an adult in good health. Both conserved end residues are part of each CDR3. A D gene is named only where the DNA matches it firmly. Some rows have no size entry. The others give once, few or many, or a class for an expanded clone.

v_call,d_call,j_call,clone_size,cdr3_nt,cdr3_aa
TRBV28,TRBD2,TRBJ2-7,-,TGTGCCAGCAGGTCGACTAGCCTTAACGAGCAGTACTTC,CASRSTSLNEQYF
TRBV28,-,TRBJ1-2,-,TGTGCCGCCGCCGGGCGCCAACCTAACTATGGCTACACCTTC,CAAAGRQPNYGYTF
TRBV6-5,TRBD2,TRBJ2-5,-,TGTGCCAGCAGTACCTCTAGCGGGGGCGACACCCAGTACTTC,CASSTSSGGDTQYF
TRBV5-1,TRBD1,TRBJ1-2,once,TGCGCCAGCAGCTTGGGGACAGGAGCCTGGGATGGCTACACCTTC,CASSLGTGAWDGYTF
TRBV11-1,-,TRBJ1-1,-,TGTGCCAGCAGCTTAATTCTGGAGGGCCGGAACACTGAAGCTTTCTTT,CASSLILEGRNTEAFF
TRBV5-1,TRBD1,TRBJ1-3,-,TGCGCCAGCAGCTTGTTACCGGGACAGAGCTCTGGAAACACCATATATTTT,CASSLLPGQSSGNTIYF
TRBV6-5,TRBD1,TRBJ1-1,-,TGTGCCAGCAGTACCGGGACAGGGATAACTGAAGCTTTCTTT,CASSTGTGITEAFF
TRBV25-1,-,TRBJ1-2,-,TGTGCCAGCAGTCCGGGGGAAGGTGGCTACACCTTC,CASSPGEGGYTF
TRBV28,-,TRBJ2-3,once,TGTGCCAGCAGTTTGGGTGTAGATACGCAGTATTTT,CASSLGVDTQYF
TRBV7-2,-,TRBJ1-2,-,TGTGCCAGCCTCTCGGACAGTAGCCAGTATGGCTACACCTTC,CASLSDSSQYGYTF
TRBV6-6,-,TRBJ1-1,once,TGTGCCAGCAGTCGAGTCCCGAACACTGAAGCTTTCTTT,CASSRVPNTEAFF
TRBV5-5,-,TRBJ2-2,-,TGTGCCAGCAGCTTCGGATTCCTTCAGAACACCGGGGAGCTGTTTTTT,CASSFGFLQNTGELFF
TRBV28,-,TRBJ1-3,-,TGTGCCAGCAGTTTATCGGGACGGACCTCTGGAAACACCATATATTTT,CASSLSGRTSGNTIYF
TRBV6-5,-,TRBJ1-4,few,TGTGCCAGCAGTTTGATAGCAACTAATGAAAAACTGTTTTTT,CASSLIATNEKLFF
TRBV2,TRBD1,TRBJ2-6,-,TGTGCCAGCAGGAGGGACAGGGGCTCTGGGGCCAACGTCCTGACTTTC,CASRRDRGSGANVLTF
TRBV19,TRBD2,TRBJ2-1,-,TGTGCCAGTACCCCGTTTGGGACTAGCGGCAACAATGAGCAGTTCTTC,CASTPFGTSGNNEQFF
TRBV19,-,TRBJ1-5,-,TGTGCCTGCGGTCGAGAGGCCAATCAGCCCCAGCATTTT,CACGREANQPQHF
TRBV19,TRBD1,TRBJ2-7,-,TGTGCCAGTAGTGATCGACAGGGCCGCGGAGAGCAGTACTTC,CASSDRQGRGEQYF
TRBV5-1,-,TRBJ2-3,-,TGCGCCAGCAGCTTGAAGGGGTGGACAGATACGCAGTATTTT,CASSLKGWTDTQYF
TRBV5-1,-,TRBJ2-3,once,TGCGCCAGCAGCGGCGGGACAGACTCTAGCACAGATACGCAGTATTTT,CASSGGTDSSTDTQYF
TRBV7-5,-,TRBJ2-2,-,TGTGTCAGAAGCTTAGGGGGATCGAACACCGGGGAGCTGTTTTTT,CVRSLGGSNTGELFF
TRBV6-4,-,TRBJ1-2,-,TGTGCCAGCAGTGATGGTGAGGGCTATGGCTACACCTTC,CASSDGEGYGYTF
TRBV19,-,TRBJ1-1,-,TGTGCCAGTAGTATTTGGGGGGCTGTGGCTGAAGCTTTCTTT,CASSIWGAVAEAFF
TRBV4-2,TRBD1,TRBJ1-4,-,TGTGCCAGCAGCCCCAGGACAGGGGAAAGTGAAAAACTGTTTTTT,CASSPRTGESEKLFF